The 2 T cell receptor beta chains listed next were all sequenced from one sample in a study of OX40 agonist ivuxolimab in advanced cancers. Profiled with immunoSEQ multiplex PCR; TCRdb holds only in-frame clones, not every one. The sample includes approximately 74,000 clones, approximately 85% of them seen just once. This sample comprised CD4+ or CD8+ T cells sorted from blood, obtained in a trial of the OX40 agonist ivuxolimab. Source of these receptors: an adult with an advanced solid tumor such as melanoma, head and neck, liver or kidney cancer.

Remarks on this clone: Different DNA sequences within this sample yield the same CDR3. The V call is TRBV18, the J call TRBJ1-4, with D possibly being TRBD1 (6 bases). The germline CDR1 and CDR2 sequences are KGHSH and LQKENI. The CDR3 consists of 14 residues. V lost 2 bases to trimming and J lost 6 bases, with 10 bases between them. The DNA for the CDR3 is TGTGCCAGCTCACCAGACAGGAGGGATGAAAAACTGTTTTTT. Translating gives CASSPDRRDEKLFF.

The chain uses TRBV6-1 and TRBJ1-6; D not certain. This CDR3 has 12 amino acids. Germline loops: CDR1 MNHNS, CDR2 SASEGT. Trimming shortened V by 5 bases and J by 10 bases, and 9 bases separated the two germline ends. CDR3 DNA sequence: TGTGCCAGCAGTTATGGTGGGTCACCCCTCCACTTT. The encoded protein is CASSYGGSPLHF.